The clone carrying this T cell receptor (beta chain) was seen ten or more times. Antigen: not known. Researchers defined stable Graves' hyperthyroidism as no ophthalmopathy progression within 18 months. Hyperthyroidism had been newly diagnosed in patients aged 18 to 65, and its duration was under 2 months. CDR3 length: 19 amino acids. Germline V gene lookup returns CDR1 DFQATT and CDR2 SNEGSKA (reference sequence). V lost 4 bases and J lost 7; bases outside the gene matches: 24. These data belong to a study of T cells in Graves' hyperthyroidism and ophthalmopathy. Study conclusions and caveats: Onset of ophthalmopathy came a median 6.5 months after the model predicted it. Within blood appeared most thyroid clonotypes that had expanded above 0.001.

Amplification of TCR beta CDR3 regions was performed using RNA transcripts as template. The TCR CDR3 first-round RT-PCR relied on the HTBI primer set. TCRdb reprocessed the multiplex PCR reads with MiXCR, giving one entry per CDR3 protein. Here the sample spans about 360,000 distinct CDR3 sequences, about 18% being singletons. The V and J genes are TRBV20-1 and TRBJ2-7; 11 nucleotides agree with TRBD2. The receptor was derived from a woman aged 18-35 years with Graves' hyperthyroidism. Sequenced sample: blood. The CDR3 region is CSAMGNLAGGDLLYVEQYF. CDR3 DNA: TGCAGTGCTATGGGGAATCTAGCGGGGGGCGACCTATTGTACGTAGAGCAGTACTTC.